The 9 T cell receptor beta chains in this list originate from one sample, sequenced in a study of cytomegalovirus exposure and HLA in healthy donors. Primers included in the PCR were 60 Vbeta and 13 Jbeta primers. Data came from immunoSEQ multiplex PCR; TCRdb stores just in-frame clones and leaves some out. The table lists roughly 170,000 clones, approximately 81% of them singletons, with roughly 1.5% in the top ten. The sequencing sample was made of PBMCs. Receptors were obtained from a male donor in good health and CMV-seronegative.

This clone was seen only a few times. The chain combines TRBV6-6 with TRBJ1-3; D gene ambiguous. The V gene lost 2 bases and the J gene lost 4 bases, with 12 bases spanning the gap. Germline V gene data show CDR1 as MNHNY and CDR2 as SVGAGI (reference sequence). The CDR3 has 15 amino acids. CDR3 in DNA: TGTGCCAGCAGTTACCCCTCGGGTTCAGGAAACACCATATATTTT. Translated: CASSYPSGSGNTIYF.

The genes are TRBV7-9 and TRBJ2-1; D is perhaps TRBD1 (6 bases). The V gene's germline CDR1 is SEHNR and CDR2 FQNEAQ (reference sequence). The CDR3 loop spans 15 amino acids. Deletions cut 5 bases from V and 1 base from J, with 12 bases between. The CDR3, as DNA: TGTGCCAGCAGCCGCACAGGGATTTCCTACAATGAGCAGTTCTTC. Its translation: CASSRTGISYNEQFF. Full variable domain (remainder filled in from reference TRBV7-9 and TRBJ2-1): DTGVSQNPRHKITKRGQNVTFRCDPISEHNRLYWYRQTLGQGPEFLTYFQNEAQLEKSRLLSDRFSAERPKGSFSTLEIQRTEQGDSAMYLCASSRTGISYNEQFFGPGTRLTVL.

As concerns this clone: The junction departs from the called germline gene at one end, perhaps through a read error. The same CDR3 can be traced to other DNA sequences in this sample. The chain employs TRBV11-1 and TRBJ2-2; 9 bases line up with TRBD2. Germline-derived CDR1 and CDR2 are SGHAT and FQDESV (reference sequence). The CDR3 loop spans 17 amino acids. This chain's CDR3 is CASSLGLAGGNTGELFF. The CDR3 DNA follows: TGTGCCAGCAGCTTAGGATTGGCGGGGGGGAACACCGGGGAGCTGTTCTTT.

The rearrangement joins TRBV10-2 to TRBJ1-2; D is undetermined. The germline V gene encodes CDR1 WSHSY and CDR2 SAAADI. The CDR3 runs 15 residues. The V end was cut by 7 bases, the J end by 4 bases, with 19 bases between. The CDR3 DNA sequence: TGCGCCAGCACCGGTAGTTCGACTTTATTCTATGGCTACACCTTC. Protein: CASTGSSTLFYGYTF.

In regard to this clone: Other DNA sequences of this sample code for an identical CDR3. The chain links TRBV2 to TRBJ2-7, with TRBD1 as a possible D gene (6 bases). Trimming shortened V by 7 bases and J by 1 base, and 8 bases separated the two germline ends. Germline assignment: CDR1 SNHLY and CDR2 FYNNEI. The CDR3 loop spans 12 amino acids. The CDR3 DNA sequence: TGTGCCAGCAAAGGGGGTTCCTACGAGCAGTACTTC. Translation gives CASKGGSYEQYF. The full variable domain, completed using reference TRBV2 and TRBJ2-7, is EPEVTQTPSHQVTQMGQEVILRCVPISNHLYFYWYRQILGQKVEFLVSFYNNEISEKSEIFDDQFSVERPDGSNFTLKIRSTKLEDSAMYFCASKGGSYEQYFGPGTRLTVT.

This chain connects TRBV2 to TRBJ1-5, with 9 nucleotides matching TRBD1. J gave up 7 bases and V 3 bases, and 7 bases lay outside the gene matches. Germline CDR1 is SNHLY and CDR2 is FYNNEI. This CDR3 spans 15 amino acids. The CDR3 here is CASSDLGQGNQPQHF. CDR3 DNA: TGTGCCAGCAGTGACCTGGGACAGGGAAACCAGCCCCAGCATTTT.

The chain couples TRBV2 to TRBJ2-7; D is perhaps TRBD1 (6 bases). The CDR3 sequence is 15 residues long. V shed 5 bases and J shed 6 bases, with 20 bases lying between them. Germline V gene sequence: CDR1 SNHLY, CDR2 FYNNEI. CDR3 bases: TGTGCCAGCAGTAGGGACAACCACAGGGTTGGCGAGCAGTACTTC. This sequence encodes CASSRDNHRVGEQYF. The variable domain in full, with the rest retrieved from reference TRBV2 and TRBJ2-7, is EPEVTQTPSHQVTQMGQEVILRCVPISNHLYFYWYRQILGQKVEFLVSFYNNEISEKSEIFDDQFSVERPDGSNFTLKIRSTKLEDSAMYFCASSRDNHRVGEQYFGPGTRLTVT.

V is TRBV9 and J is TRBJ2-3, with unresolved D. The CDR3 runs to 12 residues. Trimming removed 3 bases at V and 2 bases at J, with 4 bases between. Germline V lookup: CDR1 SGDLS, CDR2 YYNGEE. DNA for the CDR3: TGTGCCAGCAGCGAATACACAGATACGCAGTATTTT. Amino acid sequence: CASSEYTDTQYF.

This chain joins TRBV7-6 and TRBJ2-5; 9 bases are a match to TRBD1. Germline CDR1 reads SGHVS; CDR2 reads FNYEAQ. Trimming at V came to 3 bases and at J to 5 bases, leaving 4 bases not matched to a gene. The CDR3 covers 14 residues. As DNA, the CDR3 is TGTGCCAGCAGCTTCAGGGACAGGGCGGAGACCCAGTACTTC. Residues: CASSFRDRAETQYF.